The 24 T cell receptor beta chains below all came from one sample that was sequenced in a study of cytomegalovirus exposure and HLA in healthy donors. 60 Vbeta and 13 Jbeta primers were used in PCR. Repertoires were generated with immunoSEQ multiplex PCR, while TCRdb's copy carries only in-frame clones and drops some. The table has under 150,000 clones, under 85% seen once. The material sequenced was PBMCs. All receptors derive from a boy between 10 and 17 years old in good health and CMV-seronegative.

This clone was observed once. This chain links TRBV11-1 with TRBJ2-5; D perhaps matches TRBD1 (6 bases). Germline-derived CDR1 and CDR2 are SGHAT and FQDESV (reference sequence). The CDR3 has 15 residues. Trimming cost V 5 bases and J 5 bases, with 18 bases left between them. For the CDR3, the DNA is TGTGCCAGCAGCCCACTCCCAAGCAGGGGTGAGACCCAGTACTTC. It codes for CASSPLPSRGETQYF.

J is TRBJ2-3 and V is TRBV9, with a tentative D call TRBD2 (6 bases). The germline V and J ends were trimmed by 0 bases and 8 bases, with 10 bases remaining between them. This CDR3 has 13 amino acids. The germline CDR1 and CDR2 sequences are SGDLS and YYNGEE. The CDR3 DNA sequence: TGTGCCAGCAGCGTAGAGACTAGGGGTACGCAGTATTTT. Encoded protein: CASSVETRGTQYF.

The CDR3 spells CASSQDWRGAIDEQYF. In DNA, the CDR3 is TGCGCCAGCAGCCAAGATTGGCGGGGGGCTATCGACGAGCAGTACTTC. V is TRBV4-3 and J is TRBJ2-7, with 8 bases fitting TRBD2. The V gene's germline CDR1 is LGHNA and CDR2 YSLEER. V was pared by 0 bases and J by 5 bases, with 9 bases of the junction left unmatched. This CDR3 spans 16 amino acids.

The V gene is TRBV25-1, the J gene TRBJ2-1; possible D gene TRBD2, 6 bases. CDR1 and CDR2 from the germline V gene are MGHDK and SYGVNS. There are 16 residues in the CDR3. V dropped 2 bases and J dropped 1 base, with 12 bases sitting between them. The DNA of the CDR3 is TGTGCCAGCAGTGAACTTGGGACTTCTTCCTACAATGAGCAGTTCTTC. Protein product: CASSELGTSSYNEQFF.

V is TRBV5-6 and J is TRBJ1-5, with D tentatively TRBD1 (5 bases). Germline V lookup: CDR1 SGHDT, CDR2 YYEEEE. The CDR3 is 16 residues long. V was cut by 2 bases and J by 0 bases, with 12 bases left in between. The CDR3 spells CASSFWTSYSNQPQHF. CDR3 DNA: TGTGCCAGCAGCTTCTGGACATCATATAGCAATCAGCCCCAGCATTTT.

This chain links TRBV5-1 with TRBJ1-5; 7 nucleotides line up with TRBD1. J gave up 1 base and V 4 bases, and 11 bases lay outside the gene matches. The CDR3 extends over 17 amino acids. Per the germline V gene, CDR1 is SGHRS and CDR2 is YFSETQ. DNA for the CDR3: TGCGCCAGCAGCCCACTAGGGACAGATTCGAGCAATCAGCCCCAGCATTTT. It codes for CASSPLGTDSSNQPQHF.

The rearrangement joins TRBV4-3 to TRBJ2-3; maybe TRBD1 (5 bases). CDR1 and CDR2 from the germline V gene are LGHNA and YSLEER. The V and J ends lost 0 bases and 4 bases respectively, with 11 bases between them. This CDR3 has 15 amino acids. The CDR3 DNA reads TGCGCCAGCAGCCAAGATAACGCAGGGCCAGATACGCAGTATTTT. It encodes CASSQDNAGPDTQYF.

This clone was seen only a few times. J is TRBJ2-7 and V is TRBV5-5; D is unclear. V shed 4 bases and J shed 2 bases, with 4 bases lying between them. The CDR3 runs 11 residues. Germline CDR1 reads SGHKS; CDR2 reads YYEKEE (reference sequence). The CDR3 spells CASSAAYEQYF. For the CDR3, the DNA is TGTGCCAGCAGCGCAGCCTACGAGCAGTACTTC.

The genes are TRBV6-5 and TRBJ2-1, with TRBD2 matching 8 bases. Germline V gives CDR1 MNHEY, CDR2 SVGAGI. V lost 7 bases, J lost 5 bases, and 10 bases stayed unmatched. The CDR3 extends over 15 amino acids. CDR3 in amino acids: CASTIGRAENNEQFF. The DNA for the CDR3 is TGTGCCAGCACCATCGGGAGGGCCGAGAACAATGAGCAGTTCTTC.

The genes are TRBV7-8 and TRBJ2-1; tentatively, D is TRBD1 (6 bases). The germline V and J ends were trimmed by 4 bases and 3 bases, with 7 bases remaining between them. This CDR3 contains 13 residues. Germline CDR1 reads SGHVS; CDR2 reads FQNEAQ. CDR3 amino acids: CASSSGVYNEQFF. The CDR3 region has the DNA TGTGCCAGCAGCTCAGGGGTCTACAATGAGCAGTTCTTC. Full variable domain (rest looked up from reference TRBV7-8 and TRBJ2-1): GAGVSQSPRYKVAKRGQDVALRCDPISGHVSLFWYQQALGQGPEFLTYFQNEAQLDKSGLPSDRFFAERPEGSVSTLKIQRTQQEDSAVYLCASSSGVYNEQFFGPGTRLTVL.

This clone appeared a few times. The rearrangement links TRBV5-5 to TRBJ2-7; tentative D call: TRBD2 (6 bases). V was shortened by 0 bases and J by 3 bases, with 16 bases between the two germline ends. The CDR3 is 16 residues long. Germline V lookup: CDR1 SGHKS, CDR2 YYEKEE (reference sequence). This CDR3 is CASSLAVTGELYEQYF. The DNA of the CDR3 is TGTGCCAGCAGCTTGGCCGTGACGGGAGAGCTCTACGAGCAGTACTTC.

This rearrangement joins TRBV2 to TRBJ1-1, with 9 positions matching TRBD1. The CDR3 has 11 residues. From germline, CDR1 is SNHLY and CDR2 FYNNEI. J gave up 10 bases and V 6 bases, and 3 bases lay outside the gene matches. CDR3 nucleotides: TGTGCCAGCAGAAGGGGACAGGGAGCTTTCTTT. It specifies CASRRGQGAFF. Full variable domain (rest looked up from reference TRBV2 and TRBJ1-1): EPEVTQTPSHQVTQMGQEVILRCVPISNHLYFYWYRQILGQKVEFLVSFYNNEISEKSEIFDDQFSVERPDGSNFTLKIRSTKLEDSAMYFCASRRGQGAFFGQGTRLTVV.

The chain couples TRBV7-3 to TRBJ2-5; TRBD2 agrees at 10 bases. V trimming: 0 bases; J trimming: 2 bases; junction bases outside the gene matches: 3. The CDR3 loop spans 16 amino acids. Per the germline V gene, CDR1 is SGHTA and CDR2 is FQGTGA. CDR3 nucleotides: TGTGCCAGCAGCTTAACGGCTAGCGGGGGTCAAGAGACCCAGTACTTC. It specifies CASSLTASGGQETQYF.

The chain is built from TRBV6-4 and TRBJ1-5; no reliable D call. Per germline, CDR1 MRHNA and CDR2 SNTAGT. Trimming took 4 bases from V and 2 from J, leaving 9 bases between them. The length of the CDR3 is 14 residues. CDR3 sequence (DNA): TGTGCCAGCAGTGCTGCCGCGGGCAATCAGCCCCAGCATTTT. The encoded protein is CASSAAAGNQPQHF.

The chain employs TRBV9 and TRBJ2-7; possible D gene TRBD2, 6 bases. This CDR3 comprises 13 residues. V was shortened by 4 bases and J by 1 base, with 9 bases between the two germline ends. The germline gives CDR1 SGDLS, CDR2 YYNGEE. The CDR3 DNA reads TGTGCCAGCAGCCCTCGGGGGTCCTACGAGCAGTACTTC. Its translation: CASSPRGSYEQYF.

The chain links TRBV11-2 to TRBJ2-1; TRBD2 matches at 7 bases. The V gene's germline CDR1 is SGHAT and CDR2 FQNNGV. The CDR3 is 15 amino acids. V lost 1 base, J lost 4 bases, and 4 bases stayed unmatched. For the CDR3, the DNA is TGTGCCAGCAGCTTAGGGGGGACTAAGTACAATGAGCAGTTCTTC. Protein sequence: CASSLGGTKYNEQFF.

The chain has TRBV19 and TRBJ2-5; 14 positions match TRBD2. The CDR3 totals 17 residues. Per the germline V gene, CDR1 is LNHDA and CDR2 is SQIVND (reference sequence). V gave up 1 base and J gave up 5 bases; unmatched junction bases: 6. The CDR3 sequence: CASSIVSGLAGGETQYF. The CDR3 nucleotides are TGTGCCAGTAGTATAGTGTCCGGACTAGCGGGAGGTGAGACCCAGTACTTC.

The rearrangement joins TRBV6-1 to TRBJ2-7; TRBD1 is a possible D gene (6 bases). Per the germline V gene, CDR1 is MNHNS and CDR2 is SASEGT. V lost 2 bases, J lost 6 bases, and 8 bases lay in between. The CDR3 contains 12 residues. For the CDR3, the DNA is TGTGCCAGCAGTGAAACAGGGCTCGAGCAGTACTTC. It specifies CASSETGLEQYF.

As regards this clone: Other DNA variants within this sample encode the same CDR3. The chain combines TRBV5-1 with TRBJ1-1; TRBD1 aligns across 8 bases. The CDR3 runs to 16 residues. CDR1 and CDR2 from the germline V gene are SGHRS and YFSETQ. Unmatched junction bases numbered 12, after V lost 3 bases and J lost 5 bases. As DNA, the CDR3 is TGCGCCAGCAGCTATCCTAAGACAGGGGATGGTACTGAAGCTTTCTTT. As protein: CASSYPKTGDGTEAFF. The entire variable domain, with the rest obtained from reference TRBV5-1 and TRBJ1-1, is as follows: KAGVTQTPRYLIKTRGQQVTLSCSPISGHRSVSWYQQTPGQGLQFLFEYFSETQRNKGNFPGRFSGRQFSNSRSEMNVSTLELGDSALYLCASSYPKTGDGTEAFFGQGTRLTVV.

This chain uses TRBV5-5 with TRBJ1-2; D gene unclear. Germline V gives CDR1 SGHKS, CDR2 YYEKEE (reference sequence). Trimming shortened V by 7 bases and J by 0 bases, and 13 bases separated the two germline ends. The CDR3 runs to 14 residues. In DNA form, the CDR3 reads TGTGCCAGCGCTAACAGAGAACCTAACTATGGCTACACCTTC. It yields the protein CASANREPNYGYTF. The variable domain in full, completed from reference TRBV5-5 and TRBJ1-2, reads DAGVTQSPTHLIKTRGQQVTLRCSPISGHKSVSWYQQVLGQGPQFIFQYYEKEERGRGNFPDRFSARQFPNYSSELNVNALLLGDSALYLCASANREPNYGYTFGSGTRLTVV.

This chain links TRBV19 with TRBJ1-5, with 7 positions matching TRBD1. J gave up 0 bases and V 5 bases, and 10 bases lay outside the gene matches. The CDR3 runs to 17 residues. Germline values: CDR1 LNHDA, CDR2 SQIVND (reference sequence). CDR3 sequence: CASSPRDRAYSNQPQHF. CDR3 DNA sequence: TGTGCCAGTAGTCCTAGAGACAGGGCGTATAGCAATCAGCCCCAGCATTTT.

V and J are TRBV30 and TRBJ2-3; 15 bases are shared with TRBD2. The V segment lost 5 bases and the J segment 4 bases; nucleotides outside the gene matches: 7. Looked up from germline, CDR1 is GTSNPN and CDR2 is SVGIG (reference sequence). This CDR3 region has 16 residues. The CDR3 nucleotides are TGTGCCTGGGGGGGACTAGCGGGAGGACTTCCAGATACGCAGTATTTT. It specifies CAWGGLAGGLPDTQYF.

The chain couples TRBV6-5 to TRBJ1-5; 7 bases fit TRBD1. The V segment lost 6 bases and the J segment 2 bases; nucleotides outside the gene matches: 7. Germline V CDR1 and CDR2: MNHEY, SVGAGI. This CDR3 has 15 residues. The CDR3 coding sequence is TGTGCCAGCAGGCGCAGGGGGAACGGCAATCAGCCCCAGCATTTT. This codes for CASRRRGNGNQPQHF.

The chain carries TRBV4-1 and TRBJ1-1; possibly TRBD1 for D (6 bases). Germline V gene data show CDR1 as MGHRA and CDR2 as YSYEKL. This CDR3 spans 15 amino acids. The V and J ends lost 5 bases and 5 bases respectively, with 18 bases between them. The CDR3 DNA reads TGCGCCAGCAGCGGAACAAGAGACAGGCCTACTGAAGCTTTCTTT. Translation: CASSGTRDRPTEAFF.